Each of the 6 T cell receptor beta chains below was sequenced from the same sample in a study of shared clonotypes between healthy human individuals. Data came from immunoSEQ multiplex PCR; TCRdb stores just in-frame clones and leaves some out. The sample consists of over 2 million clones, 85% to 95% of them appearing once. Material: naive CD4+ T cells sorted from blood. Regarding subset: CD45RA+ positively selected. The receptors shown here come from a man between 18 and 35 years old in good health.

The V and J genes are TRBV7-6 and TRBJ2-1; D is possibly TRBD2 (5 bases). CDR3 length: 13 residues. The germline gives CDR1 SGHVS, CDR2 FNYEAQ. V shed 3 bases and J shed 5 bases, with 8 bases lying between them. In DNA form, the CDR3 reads TGTGCCAGCAGCTTCCGGGGTAACAATGAGCAGTTCTTC. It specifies CASSFRGNNEQFF.

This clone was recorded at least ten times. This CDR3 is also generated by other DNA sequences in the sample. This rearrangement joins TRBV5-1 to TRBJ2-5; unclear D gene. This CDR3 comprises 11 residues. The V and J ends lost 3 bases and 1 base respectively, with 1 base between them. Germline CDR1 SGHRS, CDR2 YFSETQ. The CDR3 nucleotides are TGCGCCAGCAGCTCCCAAGAGACCCAGTACTTC. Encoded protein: CASSSQETQYF.

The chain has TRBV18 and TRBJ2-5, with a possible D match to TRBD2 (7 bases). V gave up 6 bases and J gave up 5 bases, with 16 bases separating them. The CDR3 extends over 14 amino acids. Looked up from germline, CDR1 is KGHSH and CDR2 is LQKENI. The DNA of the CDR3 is TGTGCCAGCTCGTCCGCATCGGGGGGCGAGACCCAGTACTTC. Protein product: CASSSASGGETQYF. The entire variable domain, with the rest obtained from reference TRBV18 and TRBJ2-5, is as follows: NAGVMQNPRHLVRRRGQEARLRCSPMKGHSHVYWYRQLPEEGLKFMVYLQKENIIDESGMPKERFSAEFPKEGPSILRIQQVVRGDSAAYFCASSSASGGETQYFGPGTRLLVL.

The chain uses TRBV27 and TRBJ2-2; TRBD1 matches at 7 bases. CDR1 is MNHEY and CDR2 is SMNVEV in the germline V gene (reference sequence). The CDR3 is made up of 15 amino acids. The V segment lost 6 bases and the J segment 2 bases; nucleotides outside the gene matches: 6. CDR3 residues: CASRFGTANTGELFF. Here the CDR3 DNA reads TGTGCCAGCAGATTTGGGACAGCTAACACCGGGGAGCTGTTTTTT.

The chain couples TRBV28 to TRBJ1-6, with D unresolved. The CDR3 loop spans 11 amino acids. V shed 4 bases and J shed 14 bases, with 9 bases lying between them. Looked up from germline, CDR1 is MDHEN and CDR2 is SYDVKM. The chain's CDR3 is CASSYSGTLHF. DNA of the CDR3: TGTGCCAGCAGTTATTCGGGGACCCTCCACTTT. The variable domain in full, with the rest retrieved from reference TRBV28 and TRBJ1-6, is DVKVTQSSRYLVKRTGEKVFLECVQDMDHENMFWYRQDPGLGLRLIYFSYDVKMKEKGDIPEGYSVSREKKERFSLILESASTNQTSMYLCASSYSGTLHFGNGTRLTVT.

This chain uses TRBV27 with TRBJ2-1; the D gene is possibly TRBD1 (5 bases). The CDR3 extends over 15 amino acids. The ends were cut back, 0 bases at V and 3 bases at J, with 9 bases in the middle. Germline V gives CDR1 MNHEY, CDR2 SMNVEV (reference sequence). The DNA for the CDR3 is TGTGCCAGCAGTTTATCGGCAGGGTACTACAATGAGCAGTTCTTC. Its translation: CASSLSAGYYNEQFF.